This T cell receptor beta chain was found in a study of early stage breast cancer tumors. Findings of the study overall: Enriched TCRB sequences shared across patients were mostly commonly generated sequences. Comparing each tissue with blood distinguished tumor from normal in about 85% of the 16 patients.

Libraries were prepared by immunoSEQ multiplex PCR; TCRdb keeps only in-frame clonotypes and omits some of them. The sample shows about 21,000 clones, about 78% of them seen only once. In regard to this clone: Its specificity is unknown.

The CDR3 runs to 15 residues. Germline V gene lookup returns CDR1 MNHEY and CDR2 SMNVEV (reference sequence). Trimming cost V 3 bases and J 1 base, with 9 bases left between them. Sequencing was done on a sample of blood. The V call is TRBV27, the J call TRBJ2-2, with D possibly TRBD2 on 6 matching bases. This TCR was sampled from a person aged 60 to 70 with breast cancer. CDR3 nucleotide sequence: TGTGCCAGCAGTTTTTTTAGCGGGAACACCGGGGAGCTGTTTTTT. It encodes CASSFFSGNTGELFF.